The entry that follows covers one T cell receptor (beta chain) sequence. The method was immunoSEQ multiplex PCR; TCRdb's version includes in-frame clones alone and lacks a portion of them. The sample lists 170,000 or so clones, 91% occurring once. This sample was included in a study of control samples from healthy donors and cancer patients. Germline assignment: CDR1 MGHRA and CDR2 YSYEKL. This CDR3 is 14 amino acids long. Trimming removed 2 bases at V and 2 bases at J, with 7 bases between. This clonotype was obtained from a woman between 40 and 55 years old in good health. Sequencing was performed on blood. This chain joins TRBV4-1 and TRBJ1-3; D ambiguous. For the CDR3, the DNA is TGCGCCAGCAGCCAAACAGATACTGGAAACACCATATATTTT. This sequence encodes CASSQTDTGNTIYF.